Detailed here is one T cell receptor beta chain. V lost 1 base and J 7 bases, leaving 8 bases between the germline ends. The CDR3 sequence is 13 residues long. CDR1 and CDR2 (germline): LGHDT, YNNKEL (reference sequence). The entry originates in a study of blood T cell repertoires in COVID-19. The repertoire was sequenced with immunoSEQ multiplex PCR; TCRdb's copy has only in-frame clones and lacks some. The profile covers under 200,000 clones, with 85% to 90% appearing a single time and 0.99% taken by the ten largest. The TCR originated in a man younger than 30 with acute or convalescent COVID-19. Sequencing was performed on peripheral blood. The chain is built from TRBV3-1 (or the pseudogene TRBV3-2) and TRBJ2-1; D remains unclear. Here the CDR3 reads CASSQGERNEQFF. For the CDR3, the DNA is TGTGCCAGCAGCCAAGGCGAGAGGAATGAGCAGTTCTTC.